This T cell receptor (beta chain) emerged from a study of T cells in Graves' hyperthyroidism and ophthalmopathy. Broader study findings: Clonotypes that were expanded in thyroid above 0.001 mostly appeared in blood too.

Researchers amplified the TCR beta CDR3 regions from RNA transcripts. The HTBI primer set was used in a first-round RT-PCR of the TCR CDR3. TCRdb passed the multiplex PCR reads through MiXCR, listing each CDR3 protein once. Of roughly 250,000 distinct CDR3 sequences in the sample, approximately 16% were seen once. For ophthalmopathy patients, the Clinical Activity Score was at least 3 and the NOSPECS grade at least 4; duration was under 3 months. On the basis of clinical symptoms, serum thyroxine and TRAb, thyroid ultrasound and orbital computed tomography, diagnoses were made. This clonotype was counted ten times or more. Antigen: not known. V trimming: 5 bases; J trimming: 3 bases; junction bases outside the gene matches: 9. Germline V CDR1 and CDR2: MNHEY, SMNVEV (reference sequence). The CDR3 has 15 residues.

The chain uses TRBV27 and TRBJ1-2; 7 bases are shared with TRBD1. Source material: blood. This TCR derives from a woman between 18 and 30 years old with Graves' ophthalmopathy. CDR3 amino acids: CASSPNTGQYYGYTF. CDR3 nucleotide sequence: TGTGCCAGCAGTCCAAATACGGGACAGTACTATGGCTACACCTTC.